This T cell receptor (beta chain) was documented in a study of cytomegalovirus exposure and HLA in healthy donors. The trim removed 5 bases at V and 3 bases at J, leaving 6 bases unmatched. The CDR3 extends over 14 amino acids. Germline CDR1 and CDR2: SGHNT and YYREEE (reference sequence). On this clone: The target antigen is unknown.

PCR involved 60 Vbeta and 13 Jbeta primers. Profiling relied on immunoSEQ multiplex PCR, and the TCRdb table lists in-frame clones only, not all of them. Of roughly 60,000 clones in the sample, roughly 77% were seen once. Study-wide findings and caveats: The availability of immune exposure information extended only to CMV serostatus. The investigators catalogued about 170 TCR beta chains as cytomegalovirus-associated. In a later analysis, at a false discovery rate of 0.05, over 15,000 TCR beta sequences were associated with HLA alleles. Later on, analysis showed that most CMV-associated TCR beta chains appeared to be HLA-restricted.

This sequence was found in a young woman in good health and CMV-seronegative. The J gene is TRBJ2-7, the V gene TRBV5-4, with 9 bases matching TRBD1. The sequencing sample was made of PBMCs. The CDR3 loop is CASRPDRGNYEQYF. CDR3 in DNA: TGTGCCAGCAGACCCGACAGGGGGAACTACGAGCAGTACTTC.